This TCR beta chain derives from a study of T cell responses to AZD1222 COVID-19 vaccine. Generated by immunoSEQ multiplex PCR, the TCRdb table keeps only in-frame clones and is missing some. In the table there are 84,000 or so clones, roughly nine tenths of which are singletons. Turning to this clone: Its target is unknown.

Notes on the study in general: Seropositive at baseline were only six AZD1222 recipients. The sample set comprised mostly white British donors with more females, and clonal diversity was possibly underestimated.

Specimen: peripheral blood, collected on day 0 of AZD1222 vaccination. The TCR originated in an adult in good health.

CDR3 in amino acids: CASSLEIQRTDTQYF. The CDR3 nucleotides read TGCGCCAGCAGCTTGGAAATTCAACGCACAGATACGCAGTATTTT. The J gene is TRBJ2-3, the V gene TRBV5-1; unclear D gene. Germline V gives CDR1 SGHRS, CDR2 YFSETQ. V lost 0 bases and J lost 1, with 9 bases in between. The CDR3 loop spans 15 amino acids.